A single TCR beta chain is shown here with its context. Its antigen is as yet unknown. Healthy bone marrow donors made up the donor group. The data derive from a study of cytomegalovirus exposure and HLA in healthy donors. Notes on the study in general: Some V segments (TRBV6-2 and TRBV6-3 among them) were excluded as indistinguishable. Productive rates of about 87% or about 30% were seen for most TCR beta V segments in an earlier analysis.

This CDR3 has 16 residues. Germline CDR1 and CDR2: MDHEN and SYDVKM. Unmatched junction bases numbered 6, after V lost 3 bases and J lost 1 base. PCR primers comprised 60 Vbeta and 13 Jbeta primers. Sequencing used immunoSEQ multiplex PCR; TCRdb keeps in-frame clones, though not all of them. The sample consists of about 87,000 clones, about four fifths of them appearing once. Sequencing used PBMCs. V gene TRBV28 combines with J gene TRBJ2-1; TRBD1 matches at 7 bases. The TCR originated in a woman between 40 and 50 years old in good health and CMV-seronegative. CDR3 nucleotide sequence: TGTGCCAGCAGTTTCCAAGGGGGCCCATCCTACAATGAGCAGTTCTTC. This translates into CASSFQGGPSYNEQFF.